Listed here are 20 T cell receptor beta chains from one sample, sequenced in a study of blood T cell repertoires in COVID-19. Here immunoSEQ multiplex PCR was the method, and the copy in TCRdb shows in-frame clones only, minus some. The sample has fewer than 350,000 clones, 70% to 90% seen once. The sequencing sample was made of peripheral blood. Every receptor here comes from a woman aged 25 to 39 with COVID-19, enrolled during active disease.

The V gene is TRBV6-6, the J gene TRBJ2-7; D might be TRBD2 (7 bases). CDR3 size: 13 residues. Between the trimmed V and J ends, which lost 7 bases and 6 bases, there was a span of 16 bases. Germline values: CDR1 MNHNY, CDR2 SVGAGI (reference sequence). In DNA form, the CDR3 reads TGTGCCAGCACCCTCAGGGGAGGGTTCGAGCAGTACTTC. Protein product: CASTLRGGFEQYF.

The genes are TRBV6-5 and TRBJ1-5; maybe TRBD1 (6 bases). V lost 4 bases, J lost 6 bases, and 10 bases lay in between. The germline CDR1 and CDR2 sequences are MNHEY and SVGAGI. The CDR3 has 13 residues. The CDR3 is CASSSVRGQPQHF. In DNA, the CDR3 is TGTGCCAGCAGTTCCGTCAGGGGTCAGCCCCAGCATTTT.

The chain couples TRBV10-2 to TRBJ2-3; the match to TRBD2 covers 15 bases. V dropped 7 bases and J dropped 2; count of bases not matched to a gene: 7. Germline V gene sequence: CDR1 WSHSY, CDR2 SAAADI. The CDR3 covers 17 residues. The CDR3 region has the DNA TGCGCCAGCATTGGACTAGCGGGGGGGCCTTTCACAGATACGCAGTATTTT. It translates to CASIGLAGGPFTDTQYF.

The chain couples TRBV5-1 to TRBJ1-2; D perhaps matches TRBD1 (5 bases). The germline V and J ends were trimmed by 0 bases and 2 bases, with 14 bases remaining between them. CDR1 is SGHRS, CDR2 YFSETQ, per germline. The CDR3 covers 16 residues. CDR3 DNA: TGCGCCAGCAGCTTGGAGTCAGGGTGGGCAAACTATGGCTACACCTTC. Encoded protein: CASSLESGWANYGYTF.

The gene calls are TRBV7-9 and TRBJ2-7; TRBD2 matches 7 bases. V lost 3 bases to trimming and J lost 8 bases; unmatched junction nucleotides: 4. Germline lookup yields CDR1 SEHNR and CDR2 FQNEAQ (reference sequence). This CDR3 has 12 residues. The CDR3: CASSLGGIKQYF. The CDR3 nucleotides read TGTGCCAGCAGCTTGGGAGGGATCAAGCAGTACTTC.

The V gene is TRBV5-1, the J gene TRBJ2-5; 9 bases are shared with TRBD1. This CDR3 has 13 residues. In germline, CDR1 is SGHRS, CDR2 YFSETQ. The V segment lost 5 bases and the J segment 4 bases; nucleotides outside the gene matches: 3. CDR3 in amino acids: CASRSTGGETQYF. CDR3 DNA sequence: TGCGCCAGCAGATCGACAGGGGGAGAGACCCAGTACTTC.

The rearrangement joins TRBV6-5 to TRBJ2-5; D remains ambiguous. The CDR3 runs 14 residues. Germline V gene lookup returns CDR1 MNHEY and CDR2 SVGAGI. The V end was cut by 7 bases, the J end by 2 bases, with 14 bases between. The CDR3 DNA reads TGTGCCAGCATTAGCCTGCAGCAGCAAGAGACCCAGTACTTC. Protein product: CASISLQQQETQYF.

The chain couples TRBV2 to TRBJ2-3; 13 bases fit TRBD2. Germline V gene lookup returns CDR1 SNHLY and CDR2 FYNNEI. This CDR3 spans 14 amino acids. The DNA of the CDR3 is TGTGCGTCGGGGACTAGCGGGGGCACAGATACGCAGTATTTT. Translating it yields CASGTSGGTDTQYF.

The CDR3 is CASPGQANSPLHF. The DNA of the CDR3 is TGTGCCAGCCCGGGACAAGCTAATTCACCCCTCCACTTT. This chain links TRBV7-2 with TRBJ1-6; D perhaps matches TRBD1 (6 bases). The CDR3 is 13 residues long. Germline lookup yields CDR1 SGHTA and CDR2 FQGNSA. The ends were cut back, 8 bases at V and 6 bases at J, with 11 bases in the middle.

The rearrangement joins TRBV7-9 to TRBJ2-1, with D possibly matching TRBD2 (6 bases). V gave up 1 base and J gave up 13 bases, with 17 bases separating them. Germline CDR1 and CDR2: SEHNR and FQNEAQ (reference sequence). This CDR3 has 14 residues. The CDR3 coding sequence is TGTGCCAGCAGCTTAGGGACTATTACAATGATCCAGTTCTTC. Protein sequence: CASSLGTITMIQFF.

The V gene is TRBV2, the J gene TRBJ2-6; maybe TRBD2 (6 bases). Germline V gene data show CDR1 as SNHLY and CDR2 as FYNNEI. V dropped 2 bases and J dropped 0 bases, with 17 bases sitting between them. The CDR3 is 19 residues long. Here the CDR3 DNA reads TGTGCCAGCAGTGAATTGTTTTCGGGAGAAATCTCTGGGGCCAACGTCCTGACTTTC. Translated, it gives CASSELFSGEISGANVLTF.

CDR3 residues: CASSSLYEGAREKLFF. The CDR3 DNA sequence: TGTGCCAGTAGCTCCCTCTACGAGGGGGCGCGAGAAAAACTGTTTTTT. The chain combines TRBV19 with TRBJ1-4; 7 positions match TRBD1. The CDR3 spans 16 residues. Germline values: CDR1 LNHDA, CDR2 SQIVND (reference sequence). Unmatched junction bases numbered 15, after V lost 6 bases and J lost 8 bases.

The rearrangement links TRBV11-2 to TRBJ2-7; 7 bases are shared with TRBD2. This CDR3 region has 15 residues. V dropped 2 bases and J dropped 2; count of bases not matched to a gene: 6. Germline lookup yields CDR1 SGHAT and CDR2 FQNNGV. The CDR3 DNA is TGTGCCAGCAGCTTAATCGGCGGGGGACCCTACGAGCAGTACTTC. The encoded protein is CASSLIGGGPYEQYF.

This clone appeared once. The chain recombines TRBV5-1 with TRBJ2-1, with D unresolved. This CDR3 comprises 13 residues. CDR1 and CDR2 from the germline V gene are SGHRS and YFSETQ. V dropped 2 bases and J dropped 7 bases, with 10 bases sitting between them. The CDR3 nucleotides read TGCGCCAGCAGCTTTACTCCCCCAAATGAGCAGTTCTTC. It yields the protein CASSFTPPNEQFF.

This rearrangement joins TRBV30 to TRBJ1-2; 7 bases map to TRBD1. From germline, CDR1 is GTSNPN and CDR2 SVGIG (reference sequence). The CDR3 spans 13 residues. V shed 0 bases, J shed 8 bases, and the junction held 6 bases outside the gene matches. The CDR3 bases are TGTGCCTGGAGTGTACAGGGGACGTGGGGCTACACCTTC. It codes for CAWSVQGTWGYTF.

CDR3 residues: CASSLARTSNTYEQYF. Here the CDR3 DNA reads TGCGCCAGCAGCTTGGCCCGAACTAGCAATACCTACGAGCAGTACTTC. V gene TRBV5-1 combines with J gene TRBJ2-7, with D possibly being TRBD2 (6 bases). The CDR3 is 16 amino acids. Deletions cut 0 bases from V and 2 bases from J, with 15 bases between. The germline V gene encodes CDR1 SGHRS and CDR2 YFSETQ.

The chain has TRBV19 and TRBJ1-1; D ambiguous. CDR3 length: 14 amino acids. The germline CDR1 and CDR2 sequences are LNHDA and SQIVND (reference sequence). Trimming removed 0 bases at V and 6 bases at J, with 11 bases between. The CDR3 sequence is CASSIEVIGSEAFF. CDR3 in DNA: TGTGCCAGTAGTATAGAGGTGATCGGGTCTGAAGCTTTCTTT.

This chain joins TRBV10-2 and TRBJ1-2, with TRBD1 matching 9 bases. Germline CDR1 is WSHSY and CDR2 is SAAADI. This CDR3 comprises 14 residues. Trimming at V came to 0 bases and at J to 7 bases, leaving 3 bases not matched to a gene. In DNA form, the CDR3 reads TGCGCCAGCAGTGAGTCCGACAGGGGGTCTGGCTACACCTTC. This codes for CASSESDRGSGYTF.

This chain joins TRBV7-2 and TRBJ2-6; D gene uncertain. The V end was cut by 0 bases, the J end by 0 bases, with 6 bases between. The CDR3 is made up of 16 amino acids. CDR1 is SGHTA and CDR2 is FQGNSA in the germline V gene. Here the CDR3 reads CASSLATASGANVLTF. CDR3 DNA: TGTGCCAGCAGCTTAGCCACAGCCTCTGGGGCCAACGTCCTGACTTTC.

In nucleotides, the CDR3 is TGTGCCAGCAGTTACCCCCGGGGGGGAGTGGATTCACCCCTCCACTTT. It is translated as CASSYPRGGVDSPLHF. The gene calls are TRBV6-5 and TRBJ1-6; D possibly corresponds to TRBD1 (5 bases). Germline CDR1 MNHEY, CDR2 SVGAGI. The CDR3 runs to 16 residues. With 2 bases removed from V and 8 bases from J, the gap between germline ends came to 16 bases.